This T cell receptor beta chain was profiled in a study of cytomegalovirus exposure and HLA in healthy donors. Overall study results and limits: One variant, a missense change in DCLRE1C, was linked in a later analysis to TCR beta V- and J-gene trimming. The study labeled 164 TCR beta chains cytomegalovirus-associated.

Germline V gives CDR1 SGHDT, CDR2 YYEEEE. There are 15 residues in the CDR3. V dropped 8 bases and J dropped 0 bases, with 15 bases sitting between them. Concerning this clone: What it binds is not known.

It was with 60 Vbeta and 13 Jbeta primers that the PCR ran. Repertoires were generated with immunoSEQ multiplex PCR, while TCRdb's copy carries only in-frame clones and drops some. The sample includes 150,000 to 250,000 clones, 80% to 85% of them seen just once. V usage is TRBV5-6 and J usage is TRBJ2-1; tentative D call: TRBD2 (6 bases). This sequence was found in a woman in her 50s in good health and CMV-seropositive. The sequencing sample was made of PBMCs. CDR3 protein: CASKSRTTSYNEQFF. In DNA, the CDR3 is TGTGCCAGTAAGAGTAGGACTACCTCCTACAATGAGCAGTTCTTC.